These T cell receptor beta chains were read from a single sample in a study of response to subunit inactivated influenza vaccine. Via MiXCR, TCRdb re-called the RT-PCR reads, giving one row per CDR3 protein. The sample records about 540,000 distinct CDR3 sequences, under 25% being singletons. This same sample was also taken into another study, of T cells expressing NK-cell markers.

The sequencing here drew on CD4+ T cells sorted from PBMCs, taken 11 to 12 days after vaccination. The source of these receptors is a man aged 45-60 years who received an inactivated influenza vaccine. Both conserved end residues are part of each CDR3. D genes are given only for firm matches. Size is omitted from some rows. Given values are once, few, many or a class for expanded clones.

j_gene: TRBJ2-7
v_gene: TRBV6-1
abundance: .
d_gene: .
CDR3aa: CASSVRGSYEQYF
CDR3nt: TGTGCCAGCAGTGTTAGGGGTTCCTACGAGCAGTACTTC

j_gene: TRBJ1-1
v_gene: TRBV20-1
abundance: .
d_gene: .
CDR3aa: CSATDVRGTEAFF
CDR3nt: TGCAGTGCCACAGACGTCCGGGGCACTGAAGCTTTCTTT

j_gene: TRBJ1-6
v_gene: TRBV28
abundance: .
d_gene: .
CDR3aa: CASSRQGYQDSPLHF
CDR3nt: TGTGCCAGCAGCAGGCAGGGATATCAGGATTCACCCCTCCACTTT

j_gene: TRBJ2-3
v_gene: TRBV7-9
abundance: .
d_gene: .
CDR3aa: CASSPRGRGNTQYF
CDR3nt: TGTGCCAGCAGCCCGAGGGGGCGCGGGAATACGCAGTATTTT

j_gene: TRBJ1-5
v_gene: TRBV6-1
abundance: once
d_gene: TRBD1
CDR3aa: CASSESGHRGWHF
CDR3nt: TGTGCCAGCAGTGAGTCCGGACACAGGGGGTGGCATTTT

j_gene: TRBJ2-7
v_gene: TRBV29-1
abundance: few
d_gene: TRBD1
CDR3aa: CSVADRGRPGYEQYF
CDR3nt: TGCAGCGTTGCAGACAGGGGGCGCCCCGGCTACGAGCAGTACTTC

j_gene: TRBJ1-5
v_gene: TRBV24-1
abundance: few
d_gene: .
CDR3aa: CATSGDYSNQPQHF
CDR3nt: TGTGCCACCAGTGGAGATTATAGCAATCAGCCCCAGCATTTT

j_gene: TRBJ2-5
v_gene: TRBV7-2
abundance: .
d_gene: .
CDR3aa: CASRLGGSETQYF
CDR3nt: TGTGCCAGCAGATTAGGGGGGTCGGAGACCCAGTACTTC

j_gene: TRBJ2-2
v_gene: TRBV10-3
abundance: .
d_gene: TRBD1
CDR3aa: CAISGGTGPNTGELFF
CDR3nt: TGTGCCATCAGTGGGGGGACAGGGCCGAACACCGGGGAGCTGTTTTTT

j_gene: TRBJ2-4
v_gene: TRBV6-2/TRBV6-3
abundance: many
d_gene: TRBD1
CDR3aa: CASSTGVNIQYF
CDR3nt: TGTGCCAGCTCTACAGGGGTAAACATTCAGTACTTC

j_gene: TRBJ2-1
v_gene: TRBV25-1
abundance: .
d_gene: .
CDR3aa: CASSETAGQNEQFF
CDR3nt: TGTGCCAGCAGTGAAACGGCCGGACAGAATGAGCAGTTCTTC

j_gene: TRBJ1-2
v_gene: TRBV12-3/TRBV12-4
abundance: few
d_gene: .
CDR3aa: CASSPFRVREGYTF
CDR3nt: TGTGCCAGCAGCCCTTTCAGGGTTAGGGAGGGCTACACCTTC

j_gene: TRBJ1-1
v_gene: TRBV20-1
abundance: few
d_gene: .
CDR3aa: CSARGGYGPNTEAFF
CDR3nt: TGCAGTGCAAGAGGTGGGTATGGGCCGAACACTGAAGCTTTCTTT